The 21 T cell receptor beta chains below come from one sample, sequenced in a study of T-cell memory formation after mild COVID-19. TCRdb itself ran the 5' RACE reads through MiXCR, one entry per CDR3 protein. The profile covers roughly 450,000 distinct CDR3 sequences, with about 20% appearing a single time and roughly a fifth taken by the ten largest. The sequencing sample was made of PBMCs or a T cell subset sorted from them (not recorded which). The source is a man between 18 and 29 years old who had mild COVID-19 (a few samples of this study predate the infection). Cell type and time point are not known.

V and J are TRBV20-1 and TRBJ1-5, with 7 bases identical to TRBD1. Looked up from germline, CDR1 is DFQATT and CDR2 is SNEGSKA (reference sequence). Losses at the gene ends were 1 base for V and 1 base for J; bases not matched to a gene: 1. The CDR3 covers 14 residues. In DNA, the CDR3 is TGCAGTGCTAGAGCAGGGGGAAGCAATCAGCCCCAGCATTTT. Amino acids: CSARAGGSNQPQHF.

There are many counts of this clonotype. The chain combines TRBV6-1 with TRBJ2-2, with D unresolved. CDR1 and CDR2 (germline): MNHNS, SASEGT. Trimming took 10 bases from V and 1 from J, leaving 4 bases between them. The CDR3 has 11 residues. DNA of the CDR3: TGTGCCACCAGGAACACCGGGGAGCTGTTTTTT. Protein: CATRNTGELFF.

The CDR3 bases are TGTGCCTGGGGGCAAAGCCAAGAGACCCAGTACTTC. Translation: CAWGQSQETQYF. V is TRBV30 and J is TRBJ2-5; no reliable D call. The CDR3 has 12 amino acids. In germline, CDR1 is GTSNPN, CDR2 SVGIG (reference sequence). The ends were cut back, 5 bases at V and 1 base at J, with 8 bases in the middle.

This clonotype was seen only a few times. The rearrangement uses TRBV5-6 and TRBJ2-3, with 16 nucleotides matching TRBD2. The germline gives CDR1 SGHDT, CDR2 YYEEEE. With 3 bases clipped from V and 7 bases from J, the junction kept 11 bases outside the gene matches. The length of the CDR3 is 18 residues. CDR3 amino acids: CASSSAPGLAGGSNTQYF. Written as DNA, the CDR3 is TGTGCCAGCAGCTCCGCGCCGGGACTAGCGGGGGGGTCAAATACGCAGTATTTT.

V gene TRBV7-6 combines with J gene TRBJ1-3, with D tentatively TRBD1 (5 bases). CDR3 size: 18 residues. V gave up 8 bases and J gave up 3 bases, with 26 bases separating them. Germline lookup yields CDR1 SGHVS and CDR2 FNYEAQ. The CDR3 loop reads CASPWGKEEPSDGNTIYF. CDR3 bases: TGTGCCAGCCCTTGGGGGAAAGAGGAACCCTCGGATGGAAACACCATATATTTT.

The rearrangement links TRBV28 to TRBJ2-2; 11 nucleotides match TRBD1. There are 16 residues in the CDR3. The junction had 2 bases not matched to a gene; V was cut back by 3 bases and J by 2 bases. Germline V gives CDR1 MDHEN, CDR2 SYDVKM. Written as DNA, the CDR3 is TGTGCCAGCAGTTTCGGACAGGGGGCCAACACCGGGGAGCTGTTTTTT. Translation: CASSFGQGANTGELFF. The whole variable domain, filled in from reference TRBV28 and TRBJ2-2, reads DVKVTQSSRYLVKRTGEKVFLECVQDMDHENMFWYRQDPGLGLRLIYFSYDVKMKEKGDIPEGYSVSREKKERFSLILESASTNQTSMYLCASSFGQGANTGELFFGEGSRLTVL.

This sequence joins TRBV12-3 or TRBV12-4 and TRBJ2-1; D is undetermined. V lost 7 bases and J 7 bases, leaving 8 bases between the germline ends. The CDR3 spans 11 residues. CDR3 in DNA: TGTGCCAGCACCGAAGGGAATGAGCAGTTCTTC. The encoded protein is CASTEGNEQFF.

V and J are TRBV6-2 or TRBV6-3 and TRBJ1-2; a possible D gene is TRBD1 (5 bases). CDR1 is MNHEY, CDR2 SVGEGT, per germline. This CDR3 has 12 residues. Trimming pared 0 bases from V and 8 bases from J, leaving 7 bases between. This CDR3 is CASSYSGTGYTF. CDR3 nucleotide sequence: TGTGCCAGCAGTTACTCAGGGACGGGCTACACCTTC.

The chain recombines TRBV12-3 or TRBV12-4 with TRBJ1-1; D might be TRBD1 (5 bases). The CDR3 is made up of 13 amino acids. Trimming stripped 8 bases from V and 0 bases from J, with 10 bases between. CDR3 nucleotide sequence: TGTGCCAGCGCGCGGGGACTGAACACTGAAGCTTTCTTT. Translating gives CASARGLNTEAFF.

The chain combines TRBV6-2 or TRBV6-3 with TRBJ2-3; maybe TRBD2 (5 bases). The ends were cut back, 1 base at V and 4 bases at J, with 6 bases in the middle. The CDR3 totals 13 residues. CDR1 and CDR2 from the germline V gene are MNHEY and SVGEGT. CDR3 nucleotides: TGTGCCAGCAGTTACTTAGCGTCAGATACGCAGTATTTT. Translating it yields CASSYLASDTQYF.

This clonotype occurred a few times. V usage is TRBV4-1 and J usage is TRBJ2-7, with TRBD1 as a possible D gene (6 bases). Trimming shortened V by 5 bases and J by 3 bases, and 11 bases separated the two germline ends. The V gene's germline CDR1 is MGHRA and CDR2 YSYEKL. CDR3 length: 13 residues. The CDR3 loop reads CASSNRDDYEQYF. CDR3 DNA: TGCGCCAGCAGCAACAGGGATGACTACGAGCAGTACTTC.

The V gene is TRBV5-1, the J gene TRBJ1-2, with TRBD1 as a possible D gene (5 bases). Germline lookup yields CDR1 SGHRS and CDR2 YFSETQ. The CDR3 spans 14 residues. The V and J ends lost 0 bases and 8 bases respectively, with 14 bases between them. In DNA, the CDR3 is TGCGCCAGCAGCTTGGTAGGGGAAGCGAGGGGCTACACCTTC. This codes for CASSLVGEARGYTF.

The chain combines TRBV29-1 with TRBJ1-1; a possible D gene is TRBD1 (5 bases). CDR1 and CDR2 (germline): SQVTM, ANQGSEA. V lost 3 bases, J lost 7 bases, and 12 bases lay in between. CDR3 length equals 12 residues. In nucleotides, the CDR3 is TGCAGCGTTGACAGGGCTGAACGTGAAGCTTTCTTT. Protein sequence: CSVDRAEREAFF.

V usage is TRBV6-5 and J usage is TRBJ2-3; D not certain. Germline assignment: CDR1 MNHEY and CDR2 SVGAGI. Trimming stripped 2 bases from V and 0 bases from J, with 6 bases between. The CDR3 contains 14 residues. Written as DNA, the CDR3 is TGTGCCAGCAGTTACCTTTCTAGCACAGATACGCAGTATTTT. This encodes CASSYLSSTDTQYF.

V and J are TRBV6-1 and TRBJ2-5, with D unresolved. The germline V gene has CDR1 MNHNS and CDR2 SASEGT. The CDR3 has 18 amino acids. V lost 2 bases and J 2 bases, leaving 21 bases between the germline ends. This CDR3 reads CASSELGSKDRLQETQYF. The CDR3 DNA is TGTGCCAGCAGTGAACTGGGAAGCAAGGACCGCTTACAAGAGACCCAGTACTTC.

The rearrangement links TRBV4-2 to TRBJ1-2; TRBD1 is a possible D gene (5 bases). The CDR3 length is 12 residues. Trimming removed 1 base from V and 6 bases from J, with 6 bases in between. CDR1 and CDR2 (germline): LGHNA, YNFKEQ. The CDR3 DNA reads TGTGCCAGCAGCCAAGCGACAGATGGCTACACCTTC. Amino acids: CASSQATDGYTF.

This clonotype has just a few counts. V usage is TRBV12-3 or TRBV12-4 and J usage is TRBJ2-7, with TRBD2 identical over 8 bases. This CDR3 region has 15 residues. The junction had 5 bases not matched to a gene; V was cut back by 2 bases and J by 2 bases. The CDR3 reads CASSLSGGPTYEQYV. As DNA, the CDR3 is TGTGCCAGCAGTTTAAGCGGGGGACCTACCTACGAGCAGTACGTC.

The genes are TRBV30 and TRBJ2-3, with a possible D match to TRBD1 (6 bases). Germline V CDR1 and CDR2: GTSNPN, SVGIG (reference sequence). V gave up 4 bases and J gave up 11 bases, with 25 bases separating them. The length of the CDR3 is 15 residues. In DNA form, the CDR3 reads TGTGCCTGGATTGGTTCGGCAGGGGAAGGGCTAGTGCAGTATTTT. Translated: CAWIGSAGEGLVQYF. The variable domain in full, completed from reference TRBV30 and TRBJ2-3, reads SQTIHQWPATLVQPVGSPLSLECTVEGTSNPNLYWYRQAAGRGLQLLFYSVGIGQISSEVPQNLSASRPQDRQFILSSKKLLLSDSGFYLCAWIGSAGEGLVQYFGPGTRLTVL.

This clonotype was recorded many times. The genes are TRBV7-9 and TRBJ1-1; tentatively, D is TRBD1 (6 bases). With 6 bases removed from V and 0 bases from J, the gap between germline ends came to 14 bases. In germline, CDR1 is SEHNR, CDR2 FQNEAQ (reference sequence). The CDR3 runs to 15 residues. The CDR3 sequence: CASRGGRQLNTEAFF. CDR3 in DNA: TGTGCCAGCAGGGGGGGGCGGCAGTTGAACACTGAAGCTTTCTTT. Full variable domain (missing parts from reference TRBV7-9 and TRBJ1-1): DTGVSQNPRHKITKRGQNVTFRCDPISEHNRLYWYRQTLGQGPEFLTYFQNEAQLEKSRLLSDRFSAERPKGSFSTLEIQRTEQGDSAMYLCASRGGRQLNTEAFFGQGTRLTVV.

The J gene is TRBJ1-2, the V gene TRBV5-6; D is undetermined. Germline V CDR1 and CDR2: SGHDT, YYEEEE. This CDR3 is 12 amino acids long. Trimming stripped 4 bases from V and 8 bases from J, with 12 bases between. The CDR3 DNA reads TGTGCCAGCAGCACCCTATCTAAGGGCTACACCTTC. It encodes CASSTLSKGYTF. Full variable domain (rest looked up from reference TRBV5-6 and TRBJ1-2): DAGVTQSPTHLIKTRGQQVTLRCSPKSGHDTVSWYQQALGQGPQFIFQYYEEEERQRGNFPDRFSGHQFPNYSSELNVNALLLGDSALYLCASSTLSKGYTFGSGTRLTVV.

This clonotype has more than one count but fewer than ten. This chain joins TRBV3-1 and TRBJ1-1, with D possibly matching TRBD1 (6 bases). Germline values: CDR1 LGHDT, CDR2 YNNKEL (reference sequence). The ends were cut back, 7 bases at V and 4 bases at J, with 19 bases in the middle. The CDR3 extends over 15 amino acids. CDR3 sequence reads: CASTLGGGRGTEAFF. The DNA for the CDR3 is TGTGCCAGCACCCTAGGAGGGGGGCGGGGCACTGAAGCTTTCTTT.